These 32 T cell receptor beta chains originate from one sample sequenced in a study of blood T cell repertoires in COVID-19. Measured with immunoSEQ multiplex PCR; TCRdb has only the in-frame clones, and not every one. Of some 78,000 clones in the sample, about nine tenths were seen once. Material for sequencing was peripheral blood. All receptors come from a woman between 45 and 60 years old in a cohort sampled during active COVID-19.

The chain joins TRBV30 to TRBJ1-5, with D possibly being TRBD1 (5 bases). V was clipped by 1 base and J by 10 bases, with 17 bases between them. In germline, CDR1 is GTSNPN, CDR2 SVGIG (reference sequence). CDR3 length: 14 residues. The CDR3 region is CAWSARQWTSPQHF. For the CDR3, the DNA is TGTGCCTGGAGTGCCCGACAGTGGACCTCCCCCCAGCATTTT.

The rearrangement joins TRBV28 to TRBJ1-5; 10 nucleotides match TRBD1. Germline lookup yields CDR1 MDHEN and CDR2 SYDVKM. Unmatched junction bases numbered 10, after V lost 6 bases and J lost 5 bases. The CDR3 has 16 amino acids. As DNA, the CDR3 is TGTGCCAGCAGACGCACCGGGACAGGGGACCATCAGCCCCAGCATTTT. It specifies CASRRTGTGDHQPQHF.

Comment on this clone: This specimen includes other DNA sequences encoding the same CDR3. This chain joins TRBV15 and TRBJ1-1; D gene ambiguous. The V gene lost 1 base and the J gene lost 1 base, with 4 bases spanning the gap. Germline lookup yields CDR1 LNHNV and CDR2 YYDKDF (reference sequence). The CDR3 is made up of 13 amino acids. CDR3 DNA sequence: TGTGCCACCAGCAGAGCAGGGAACACTGAAGCTTTCTTT. Protein product: CATSRAGNTEAFF.

V usage is TRBV30 and J usage is TRBJ1-1; 7 positions match TRBD1. This CDR3 has 14 residues. Germline CDR1 and CDR2: GTSNPN and SVGIG (reference sequence). The junction had 2 bases not matched to a gene; V was cut back by 1 base and J by 0 bases. The CDR3 sequence: CAWSGGQLNTEAFF. The DNA of the CDR3 is TGTGCCTGGAGTGGGGGACAGCTGAACACTGAAGCTTTCTTT. Variable domain in full (rest from reference TRBV30 and TRBJ1-1): SQTIHQWPATLVQPVGSPLSLECTVEGTSNPNLYWYRQAAGRGLQLLFYSVGIGQISSEVPQNLSASRPQDRQFILSSKKLLLSDSGFYLCAWSGGQLNTEAFFGQGTRLTVV.

V is TRBV28 and J is TRBJ2-3; 12 nucleotides match TRBD1. After removal of 2 bases from V and 5 bases from J, the junction contained 17 bases not matched to a gene. Germline assignment: CDR1 MDHEN and CDR2 SYDVKM. The CDR3 totals 20 residues. CDR3: CASSLAGVKPGQGAIDTQYF. CDR3 bases: TGTGCCAGCAGTTTAGCGGGGGTGAAACCGGGACAGGGGGCAATAGATACGCAGTATTTT.

In the case of this clone: The sample carries other DNA sequences with the same CDR3. V usage is TRBV30 and J usage is TRBJ1-5, with a tentative D call TRBD1 (5 bases). CDR3 length: 13 amino acids. With 1 base removed from V and 4 bases from J, the gap between germline ends came to 8 bases. In germline, CDR1 is GTSNPN, CDR2 SVGIG (reference sequence). The CDR3 DNA follows: TGTGCCTGGAGTGGGGGGGGGAATCAGCCCCAGCATTTT. This codes for CAWSGGGNQPQHF.

J is TRBJ2-1 and V is TRBV5-1; TRBD1 is a possible D gene (6 bases). Germline CDR1 and CDR2: SGHRS and YFSETQ. This CDR3 is 15 amino acids long. The ends were cut back, 2 bases at V and 5 bases at J, with 14 bases in the middle. The CDR3 region is CASSFLPQGDNEQFF. Here the CDR3 DNA reads TGCGCCAGCAGCTTTTTACCACAGGGAGACAATGAGCAGTTCTTC. Full variable domain (missing parts from reference TRBV5-1 and TRBJ2-1): KAGVTQTPRYLIKTRGQQVTLSCSPISGHRSVSWYQQTPGQGLQFLFEYFSETQRNKGNFPGRFSGRQFSNSRSEMNVSTLELGDSALYLCASSFLPQGDNEQFFGPGTRLTVL.

This rearrangement joins TRBV28 to TRBJ2-7, with 14 bases matching TRBD2. The CDR3 runs to 15 residues. The ends lost 4 bases at V and 5 bases at J; junction bases unmatched: 4. Germline lookup yields CDR1 MDHEN and CDR2 SYDVKM. The CDR3 DNA follows: TGTGCCAGCAGTTCGGGACTAGCGGGAGAGAACGAGCAGTACTTC. It yields the protein CASSSGLAGENEQYF.

The chain combines TRBV19 with TRBJ2-3; a possible D gene is TRBD1 (7 bases). Germline CDR1 and CDR2: LNHDA and SQIVND (reference sequence). V gave up 5 bases and J gave up 3 bases, with 15 bases separating them. CDR3 length: 15 amino acids. The CDR3 loop reads CASSVTGTRTDTQYF. Written as DNA, the CDR3 is TGTGCCAGTAGTGTGACAGGGACTCGTACAGATACGCAGTATTTT.

This rearrangement joins TRBV27 to TRBJ2-1; 8 bases map to TRBD2. This CDR3 is built from 17 residues. CDR1 is MNHEY, CDR2 SMNVEV, per germline (reference sequence). Trimming cost V 6 bases and J 9 bases; bases outside gene matches: 19. CDR3 bases: TGTGCCAGCAGCCCCATACCTGGGACTAGAGTAGCCAGTGAGCAGTTCTTC. This codes for CASSPIPGTRVASEQFF.

The chain links TRBV5-6 to TRBJ2-7; TRBD1 is a possible D gene (6 bases). This CDR3 is 15 amino acids long. Germline loops: CDR1 SGHDT, CDR2 YYEEEE. Trimming took off 5 bases at V and 3 bases at J, with 18 bases between the two ends. As DNA, the CDR3 is TGTGCCAGCAGGGCAGGGGTAACAGGCTTCTACGAGCAGTACTTC. It translates to CASRAGVTGFYEQYF.

The V gene is TRBV19, the J gene TRBJ2-1, with TRBD1 matching over 9 bases. V lost 3 bases to trimming and J lost 7 bases; unmatched junction nucleotides: 7. The CDR3 runs to 15 residues. Per germline, CDR1 LNHDA and CDR2 SQIVND (reference sequence). The CDR3 sequence is CASSIGTGQFNEQFF. The CDR3 DNA follows: TGTGCCAGTAGTATCGGGACAGGGCAGTTTAATGAGCAGTTCTTC.

The CDR3 sequence: CATSRGGQGQETQYF. The CDR3 nucleotides read TGTGCCACCAGCAGAGGGGGACAGGGGCAAGAGACCCAGTACTTC. The chain joins TRBV15 to TRBJ2-5; 10 nucleotides align to TRBD1. From germline, CDR1 is LNHNV and CDR2 YYDKDF (reference sequence). J lost 2 bases, V lost 1 base, and 1 base had no gene match. The CDR3 is made up of 15 amino acids.

V gene TRBV10-2 combines with J gene TRBJ2-7; the D gene is possibly TRBD1 (6 bases). Trimming stripped 0 bases from V and 7 bases from J, with 16 bases between. The CDR3 totals 15 residues. Germline V gives CDR1 WSHSY, CDR2 SAAADI. CDR3 coding DNA: TGCGCCAGCAGTGAGTCGGGGACAACCACCTTGGAGCAGTACTTC. Amino acid sequence: CASSESGTTTLEQYF.

The chain couples TRBV19 to TRBJ1-2, with 7 nucleotides matching TRBD1. The trim removed 4 bases at V and 4 bases at J, leaving 18 bases unmatched. CDR1 LNHDA and CDR2 SQIVND come from the germline V gene (reference sequence). The CDR3 sequence is 18 residues long. Here the CDR3 reads CASSNPLTRDRGLYGYTF. CDR3 DNA sequence: TGTGCCAGTAGTAATCCCCTGACCCGGGACAGAGGACTCTATGGCTACACCTTC.

V usage is TRBV29-1 and J usage is TRBJ1-2, with a possible D match to TRBD1 (5 bases). The length of the CDR3 is 12 residues. The germline CDR1 and CDR2 sequences are SQVTM and ANQGSEA. V shed 2 bases and J shed 4 bases, with 8 bases lying between them. CDR3 sequence: CSVELQGYGYTF. As DNA, the CDR3 is TGCAGCGTTGAACTTCAGGGCTATGGCTACACCTTC.

The chain carries TRBV3-1 (or the pseudogene TRBV3-2) and TRBJ1-3, with TRBD1 matching over 7 bases. This CDR3 is 15 amino acids long. The germline V gene has CDR1 LGHDT and CDR2 YNNKEL (reference sequence). Trimming removed 1 base from V and 0 bases from J; junction bases left unmatched: 0. CDR3 DNA sequence: TGTGCCAGCAGCCAAGCAGGGGGCTCTGGAAACACCATATATTTT. Encoded protein: CASSQAGGSGNTIYF.

This rearrangement joins TRBV7-9 to TRBJ2-1, with D possibly being TRBD1 (6 bases). The CDR3 contains 11 residues. Germline loops: CDR1 SEHNR, CDR2 FQNEAQ (reference sequence). With 5 bases removed from V and 13 bases from J, the gap between germline ends came to 12 bases. The CDR3 region has the DNA TGTGCCAGCAGCCCCGAGGGGACACAGTTCTTC. It encodes CASSPEGTQFF. The full variable domain, completed using reference TRBV7-9 and TRBJ2-1, is DTGVSQNPRHKITKRGQNVTFRCDPISEHNRLYWYRQTLGQGPEFLTYFQNEAQLEKSRLLSDRFSAERPKGSFSTLEIQRTEQGDSAMYLCASSPEGTQFFGPGTRLTVL.

The chain employs TRBV5-5 and TRBJ1-6; perhaps TRBD1 as D (6 bases). The germline CDR1 and CDR2 sequences are SGHKS and YYEKEE (reference sequence). CDR3 length: 17 residues. Trimming cost V 2 bases and J 0 bases, with 12 bases left between them. CDR3 in amino acids: CASSLRTVSSYNSPLHF. The CDR3 nucleotides read TGTGCCAGCAGCTTACGGACAGTCAGCTCCTATAATTCACCCCTCCACTTT.

This sequence joins TRBV10-3 and TRBJ1-4; the match to TRBD1 covers 8 bases. This CDR3 is 15 amino acids long. V trimming: 4 bases; J trimming: 1 base; junction bases outside the gene matches: 2. Germline V lookup: CDR1 ENHRY, CDR2 SYGVKD. This chain's CDR3 is CAISGTGRTNEKLFF. The CDR3 DNA is TGTGCCATCAGTGGGACAGGGAGAACTAATGAAAAACTGTTTTTT.

The rearrangement links TRBV28 to TRBJ2-7, with 10 bases identical to TRBD1. Losses at the gene ends were 3 bases for V and 5 bases for J; bases not matched to a gene: 7. CDR3 length: 15 amino acids. CDR1 and CDR2 (germline): MDHEN, SYDVKM. CDR3 region: CASSFSGTGENEQYF. The CDR3 bases are TGTGCCAGCAGTTTTTCCGGGACAGGGGAAAACGAGCAGTACTTC.

This clone came up once. As DNA, the CDR3 is TGTGCCAGCAGCTTAGCGGGACTAGAAAAAGAGACCCAGTACTTC. Translating it yields CASSLAGLEKETQYF. The chain couples TRBV11-2 to TRBJ2-5; 8 nucleotides agree with TRBD2. V shed 1 base, J shed 3 bases, and the junction held 4 bases outside the gene matches. The V gene's germline CDR1 is SGHAT and CDR2 FQNNGV. The CDR3 runs to 15 residues.

The chain joins TRBV10-2 to TRBJ1-2, with 7 bases fitting TRBD1. The CDR3 is made up of 13 amino acids. CDR1 is WSHSY and CDR2 is SAAADI in the germline V gene. The V segment lost 8 bases and the J segment 7 bases; nucleotides outside the gene matches: 10. The CDR3 DNA reads TGCGCCAGCTCTCCCGACAGGGCTGCTGGCTACACCTTC. Translating gives CASSPDRAAGYTF.

The CDR3: CAWSVGTSGIGYEQYF. The CDR3 nucleotides read TGTGCCTGGAGTGTCGGGACTAGCGGGATTGGCTACGAGCAGTACTTC. The chain couples TRBV30 to TRBJ2-7; 13 bases agree with TRBD2. The ends lost 0 bases at V and 3 bases at J; junction bases unmatched: 5. The CDR3 is made up of 16 amino acids. Germline loops: CDR1 GTSNPN, CDR2 SVGIG (reference sequence).

The chain uses TRBV28 and TRBJ2-2, with a weak D call TRBD2 (6 bases). This CDR3 is built from 14 residues. The germline V gene has CDR1 MDHEN and CDR2 SYDVKM. V was pared by 6 bases and J by 1 base, with 9 bases between. The CDR3 reads CASRAGRNTGELFF. The CDR3 DNA follows: TGTGCCAGCAGGGCGGGACGGAACACCGGGGAGCTGTTTTTT. Full variable domain (rest looked up from reference TRBV28 and TRBJ2-2): DVKVTQSSRYLVKRTGEKVFLECVQDMDHENMFWYRQDPGLGLRLIYFSYDVKMKEKGDIPEGYSVSREKKERFSLILESASTNQTSMYLCASRAGRNTGELFFGEGSRLTVL.

The genes are TRBV2 and TRBJ2-7, with 8 bases matching TRBD1. From germline, CDR1 is SNHLY and CDR2 FYNNEI. V lost 3 bases to trimming and J lost 3 bases; unmatched junction nucleotides: 16. This CDR3 region has 18 residues. The CDR3 sequence: CASSEFNRGTHLDYEQYF. As DNA, the CDR3 is TGTGCCAGCAGTGAGTTCAACAGGGGGACTCACTTAGACTACGAGCAGTACTTC.

The rearrangement uses TRBV27 and TRBJ1-5; a possible D gene is TRBD1 (6 bases). Trimming took 6 bases from V and 0 from J, leaving 18 bases between them. The length of the CDR3 is 17 residues. The V gene's germline CDR1 is MNHEY and CDR2 SMNVEV (reference sequence). CDR3 nucleotides: TGTGCCAGCAGCCCCGGACAGCCGCATTATAGCAATCAGCCCCAGCATTTT. As protein: CASSPGQPHYSNQPQHF.

The chain employs TRBV27 and TRBJ1-2; 7 bases align to TRBD1. The CDR3 has 18 amino acids. Germline assignment: CDR1 MNHEY and CDR2 SMNVEV (reference sequence). V was clipped by 5 bases and J by 7 bases; unmatched bases: 22. The CDR3 sequence is CASSPLRQGYRPIFGYTF. The CDR3 DNA reads as TGTGCCAGCAGTCCCCTTCGACAGGGTTACCGCCCCATATTTGGCTACACCTTC.

V usage is TRBV9 and J usage is TRBJ2-2; TRBD2 aligns across 15 bases. V dropped 2 bases and J dropped 4; count of bases not matched to a gene: 6. The germline V gene encodes CDR1 SGDLS and CDR2 YYNGEE. This CDR3 region has 18 residues. The CDR3: CASSVGLAGGRSTGELFF. DNA of the CDR3: TGTGCCAGCAGCGTGGGACTAGCGGGAGGACGTAGCACCGGGGAGCTGTTTTTT.

This chain joins TRBV4-1 and TRBJ1-1; no definite D call. The V end lost 0 bases, the J end lost 1 base, and 9 bases lay between the germline ends. Per the germline V gene, CDR1 is MGHRA and CDR2 is YSYEKL. The CDR3 loop spans 15 amino acids. The CDR3 protein is CASSQDEGQNTEAFF. DNA of the CDR3: TGCGCCAGCAGCCAAGATGAGGGTCAGAACACTGAAGCTTTCTTT.

This chain joins TRBV19 and TRBJ2-2; possible D gene TRBD2, 6 bases. This CDR3 has 15 amino acids. CDR1 is LNHDA and CDR2 is SQIVND in the germline V gene (reference sequence). V was clipped by 3 bases and J by 0 bases, with 8 bases between them. The DNA of the CDR3 is TGTGCCAGTAGTATGCGGGGATCGAACACCGGGGAGCTGTTTTTT. It encodes CASSMRGSNTGELFF.

This chain connects TRBV7-8 to TRBJ1-1; D may be TRBD1 (5 bases). Germline CDR1 reads SGHVS; CDR2 reads FQNEAQ. CDR3 size: 18 residues. V was trimmed by 2 bases and J by 3 bases, leaving 22 bases between them. The CDR3, as DNA: TGTGCCAGCAGCTTAATTAGGGGAGGGCCGCTATCGGACACTGAAGCTTTCTTT. Its translation: CASSLIRGGPLSDTEAFF.